The present TCR beta chain was sequenced within a study of siplizumab effects on memory and regulatory T cells. General observations from the study: Poor capture below about 10^-5 frequency left most alloreactive clones unmapped to unstimulated subsets. Apparently key alloresponse contributors, naive T cells also seemed more diverse than memory cells.

The CDR3 is 14 residues long. V was pared by 4 bases and J by 4 bases, with 12 bases between. The germline V gene has CDR1 SSHAT and CDR2 FNYEAQ (reference sequence). Repertoires were generated with immunoSEQ multiplex PCR, while TCRdb's copy carries only in-frame clones and drops some. Among 94,000 or so clones, more than 95% were seen once, and the ten largest hold 0.031%. This clone was detected only once. Its target is unknown. The sequenced material came from naive CD4+ T cells sorted from blood. J is TRBJ2-3 and V is TRBV7-7; D uncertain. The source is a human donor in good health. The CDR3 DNA sequence: TGTGCCAGCAGCTACCATGAAAAGGCAGATACGCAGTATTTT. Amino acids: CASSYHEKADTQYF. The full variable domain, its missing parts supplied by reference TRBV7-7 and TRBJ2-3, is GAGVSQSPRYKVTKRGQDVTLRCDPISSHATLYWYQQALGQGPEFLTYFNYEAQPDKSGLPSDRFSAERPEGSISTLTIQRTEQRDSAMYRCASSYHEKADTQYFGPGTRLTVL.